The present TCR beta chain was sequenced within a study of cytomegalovirus exposure and HLA in healthy donors. A note on this clone: The antigen is unknown.

It was with 60 Vbeta and 13 Jbeta primers that the PCR ran. Assay used: immunoSEQ multiplex PCR; TCRdb lists only in-frame clones, some missing. This sample carries roughly 180,000 clones, around 82% of them seen once, and the ten largest clones take around 0.97%. Study-wide results and caveats: For TCR beta chains, V- and J-gene trimming was later linked to a missense DCLRE1C variant. At a 0.05 false discovery rate, a later analysis found about 17,000 TCR beta sequences to be associated with HLA alleles.

Germline V CDR1 and CDR2: MDHEN, SYDVKM. V gave up 3 bases and J gave up 6 bases; unmatched junction bases: 2. CDR3 length: 13 amino acids. Material for sequencing was PBMCs. The chain joins TRBV28 to TRBJ2-1; 7 bases agree with TRBD1. This clonotype originated in a young man in good health and CMV-seronegative. The CDR3 spells CASSFAGGNEQFF. The CDR3 region has the DNA TGTGCCAGCAGTTTCGCAGGGGGCAATGAGCAGTTCTTC.